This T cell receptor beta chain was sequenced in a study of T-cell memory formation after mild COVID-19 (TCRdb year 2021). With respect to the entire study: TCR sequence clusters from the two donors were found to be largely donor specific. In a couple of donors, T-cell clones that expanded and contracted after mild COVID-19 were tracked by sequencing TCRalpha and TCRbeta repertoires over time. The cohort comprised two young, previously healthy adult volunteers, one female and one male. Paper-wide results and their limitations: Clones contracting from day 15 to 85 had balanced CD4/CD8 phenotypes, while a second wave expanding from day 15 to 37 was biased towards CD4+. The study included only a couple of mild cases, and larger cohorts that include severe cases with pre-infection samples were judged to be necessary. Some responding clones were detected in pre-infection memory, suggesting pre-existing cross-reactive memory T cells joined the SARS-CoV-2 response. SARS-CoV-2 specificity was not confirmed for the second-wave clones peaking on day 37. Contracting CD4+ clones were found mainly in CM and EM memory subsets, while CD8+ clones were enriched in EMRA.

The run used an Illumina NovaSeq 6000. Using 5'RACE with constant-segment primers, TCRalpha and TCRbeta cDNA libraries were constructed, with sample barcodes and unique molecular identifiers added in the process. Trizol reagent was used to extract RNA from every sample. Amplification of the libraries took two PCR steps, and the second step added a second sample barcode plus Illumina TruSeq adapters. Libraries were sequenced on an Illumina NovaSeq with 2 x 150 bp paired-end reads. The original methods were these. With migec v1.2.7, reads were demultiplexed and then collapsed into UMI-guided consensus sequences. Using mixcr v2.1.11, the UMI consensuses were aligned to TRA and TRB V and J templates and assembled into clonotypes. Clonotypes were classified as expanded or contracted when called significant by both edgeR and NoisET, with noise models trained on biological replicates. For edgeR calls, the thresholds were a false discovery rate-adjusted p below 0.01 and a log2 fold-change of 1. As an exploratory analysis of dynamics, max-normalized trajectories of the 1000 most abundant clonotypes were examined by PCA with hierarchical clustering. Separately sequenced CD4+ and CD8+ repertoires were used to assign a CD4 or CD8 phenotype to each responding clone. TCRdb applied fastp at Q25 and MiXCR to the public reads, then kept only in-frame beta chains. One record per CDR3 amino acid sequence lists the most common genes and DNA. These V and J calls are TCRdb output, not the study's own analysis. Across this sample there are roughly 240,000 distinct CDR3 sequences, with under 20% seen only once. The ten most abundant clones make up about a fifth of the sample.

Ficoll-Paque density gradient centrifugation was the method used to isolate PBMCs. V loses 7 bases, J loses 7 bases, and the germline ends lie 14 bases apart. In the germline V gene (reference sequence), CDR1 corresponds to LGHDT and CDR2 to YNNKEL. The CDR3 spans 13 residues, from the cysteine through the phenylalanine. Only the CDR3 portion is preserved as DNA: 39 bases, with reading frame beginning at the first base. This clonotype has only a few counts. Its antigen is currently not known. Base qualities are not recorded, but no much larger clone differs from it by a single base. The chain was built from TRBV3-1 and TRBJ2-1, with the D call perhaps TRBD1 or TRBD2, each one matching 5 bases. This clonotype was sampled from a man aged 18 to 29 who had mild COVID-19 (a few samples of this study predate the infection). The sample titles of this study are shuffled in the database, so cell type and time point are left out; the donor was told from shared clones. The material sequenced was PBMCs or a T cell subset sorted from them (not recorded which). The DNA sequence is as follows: TGTGCCAGCACCCGCGCCGAGGGGAATGAGCAGTTCTTC. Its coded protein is CASTRAEGNEQFF.